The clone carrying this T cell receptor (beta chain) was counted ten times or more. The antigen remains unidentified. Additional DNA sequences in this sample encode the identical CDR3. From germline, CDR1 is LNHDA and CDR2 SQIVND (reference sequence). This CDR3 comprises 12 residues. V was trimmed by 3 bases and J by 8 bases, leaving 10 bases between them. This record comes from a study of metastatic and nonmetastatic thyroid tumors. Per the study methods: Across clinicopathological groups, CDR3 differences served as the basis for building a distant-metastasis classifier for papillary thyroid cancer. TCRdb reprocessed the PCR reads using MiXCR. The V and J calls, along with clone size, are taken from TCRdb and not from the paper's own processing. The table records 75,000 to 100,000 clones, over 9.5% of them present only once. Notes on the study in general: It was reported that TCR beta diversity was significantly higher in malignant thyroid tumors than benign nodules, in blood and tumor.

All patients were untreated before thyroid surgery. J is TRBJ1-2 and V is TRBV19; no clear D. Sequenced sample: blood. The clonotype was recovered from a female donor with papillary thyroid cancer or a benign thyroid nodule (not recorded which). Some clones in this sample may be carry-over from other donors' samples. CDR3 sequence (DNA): TGTGCCAGTAGTATTGGAGGGTTCGGCTACACCTTC. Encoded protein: CASSIGGFGYTF.